Listed here are 6 T cell receptor beta chains from one sample, sequenced in a study of human T cells and chemical hapten exposure. Noted time point: patch test 1, 2 weeks after DPC sensitization. Specified treatment: therapeutic diphenylcyclopropenone sensitization with weekly scalp DPC. TCRdb re-called the RACE reads with MiXCR, one entry per CDR3 protein. The sample has just under 350,000 distinct CDR3 sequences, around 6.9% seen once. Sequencing used whole blood, obtained in connection with sensitization to the hapten diphenylcyclopropenone (DPC). Every receptor here comes from a young woman with alopecia areata. Some clones in this sample may be carry-over from other donors' samples.

This clonotype was recorded at least ten times. CDR3 sequence reads: CASNSPTGDYGYTF. CDR3 DNA sequence: TGTGCCAGCAACTCCCCGACAGGCGACTATGGCTACACCTTC. The J gene is TRBJ1-2, the V gene TRBV6-2 or TRBV6-3; a weak D match, TRBD1 (6 bases). Germline CDR1 MNHEY, CDR2 SVGEGT. Between the trimmed V and J ends, which lost 7 bases and 3 bases, there was a span of 15 bases. The CDR3 is made up of 14 amino acids.

There are many counts of this clonotype. The chain has TRBV12-3 or TRBV12-4 and TRBJ2-3, with 8 bases lining up with TRBD2. This CDR3 has 16 residues. With 4 bases clipped from V and 1 base from J, the junction kept 7 bases outside the gene matches. CDR3 nucleotide sequence: TGTGCCAGCAGTTCCCCGGGACTAGGAGGCACAGATACGCAGTATTTT. Translating gives CASSSPGLGGTDTQYF.

This clonotype was observed at least ten times. The chain is built from TRBV6-2 or TRBV6-3 and TRBJ2-1, with 7 bases lining up with TRBD1. V shed 6 bases, J shed 8 bases, and the junction held 7 bases outside the gene matches. The CDR3 is 13 amino acids. Germline V gene sequence: CDR1 MNHEY, CDR2 SVGEGT. CDR3 amino acids: CASRRGTGDEQFF. The CDR3 DNA sequence: TGTGCCAGCAGACGCGGAACAGGGGATGAGCAGTTCTTC.

This clonotype appeared many times. V usage is TRBV7-2 and J usage is TRBJ1-1; 9 nucleotides align to TRBD1. CDR1 SGHTA and CDR2 FQGNSA come from the germline V gene. With 5 bases clipped from V and 5 bases from J, the junction kept 9 bases outside the gene matches. The CDR3 sequence is 15 residues long. The DNA of the CDR3 is TGTGCCAGCAGCCTACACAGGGGGCCCGGGACTGAAGCTTTCTTT. Its protein is CASSLHRGPGTEAFF. The full variable domain, completed using reference TRBV7-2 and TRBJ1-1, is GAGVSQSPSNKVTEKGKDVELRCDPISGHTALYWYRQSLGQGLEFLIYFQGNSAPDKSGLPSDRFSAERTGGSVSTLTIQRTQQEDSAVYLCASSLHRGPGTEAFFGQGTRLTVV.

This chain uses TRBV28 with TRBJ2-3; a possible D gene is TRBD2 (7 bases). Deletions cut 6 bases from V and 4 bases from J, with 11 bases between. CDR1 is MDHEN and CDR2 is SYDVKM in the germline V gene. The CDR3 spans 13 residues. The CDR3 sequence is CASRREGADTQYF. Written as DNA, the CDR3 is TGTGCCAGCAGGAGGGAGGGGGCAGATACGCAGTATTTT.

The J gene is TRBJ2-1, the V gene TRBV6-2 or TRBV6-3; the match to TRBD1 covers 7 bases. This CDR3 contains 16 residues. V shed 7 bases, J shed 1 base, and the junction held 10 bases outside the gene matches. The germline V gene has CDR1 MNHEY and CDR2 SVGEGT. The CDR3 bases are TGTGCCAGCACCTACAGGGGAAGAAGATCCTACAATGAGCAGTTCTTC. As protein: CASTYRGRRSYNEQFF.